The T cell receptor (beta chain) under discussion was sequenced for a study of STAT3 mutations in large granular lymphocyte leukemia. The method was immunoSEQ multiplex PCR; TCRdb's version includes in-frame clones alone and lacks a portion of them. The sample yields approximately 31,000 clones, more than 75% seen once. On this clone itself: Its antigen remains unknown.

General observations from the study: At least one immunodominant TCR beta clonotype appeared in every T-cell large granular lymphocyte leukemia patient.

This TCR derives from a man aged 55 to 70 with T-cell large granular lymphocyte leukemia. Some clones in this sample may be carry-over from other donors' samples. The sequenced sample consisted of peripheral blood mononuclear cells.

For the CDR3, the DNA is TGTGCCAGCAGCCCGAGGGGACAGGGTGGTACCGGGGAGCTGTTTTTT. It translates to CASSPRGQGGTGELFF. The gene calls are TRBV4-2 and TRBJ2-2, with 9 bases fitting TRBD1. From germline, CDR1 is LGHNA and CDR2 YNFKEQ. The CDR3 spans 16 residues. The V gene end was trimmed by 4 bases and the J gene end by 5 bases; junction bases not matched to a gene: 8.